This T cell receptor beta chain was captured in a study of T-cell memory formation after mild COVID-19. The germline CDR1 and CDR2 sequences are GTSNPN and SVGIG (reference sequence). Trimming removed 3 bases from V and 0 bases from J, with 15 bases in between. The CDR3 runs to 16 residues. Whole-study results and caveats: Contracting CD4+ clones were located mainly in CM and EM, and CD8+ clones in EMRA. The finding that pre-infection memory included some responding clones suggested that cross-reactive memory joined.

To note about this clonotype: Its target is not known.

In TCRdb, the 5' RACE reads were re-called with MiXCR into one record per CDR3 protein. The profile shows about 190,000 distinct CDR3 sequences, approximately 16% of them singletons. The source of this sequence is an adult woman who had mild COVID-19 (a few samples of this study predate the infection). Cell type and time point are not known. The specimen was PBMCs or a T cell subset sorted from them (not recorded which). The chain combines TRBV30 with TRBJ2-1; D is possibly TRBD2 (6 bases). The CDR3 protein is CAWSDGRDSSYNEQFF. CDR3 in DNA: TGTGCCTGGAGCGACGGGCGGGATAGCTCCTACAATGAGCAGTTCTTC. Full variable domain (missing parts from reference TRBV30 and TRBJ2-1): SQTIHQWPATLVQPVGSPLSLECTVEGTSNPNLYWYRQAAGRGLQLLFYSVGIGQISSEVPQNLSASRPQDRQFILSSKKLLLSDSGFYLCAWSDGRDSSYNEQFFGPGTRLTVL.